This T cell receptor (beta chain) was sequenced during a study of OX40 agonist ivuxolimab in advanced cancers. For the wider study: Ivuxolimab was a fully human IgG2 agonistic monoclonal antibody targeting the costimulatory receptor OX40 (CD134). Intravenous ivuxolimab was administered to patients every 2 weeks at six dose levels: 0.01, 0.1, 0.3, 1.5, 3 and 10 mg/kg. Of the approximately 50 dose-escalation patients, hepatocellular carcinoma was present in roughly 19, melanoma in roughly 15, renal cell carcinoma in 9 and head and neck cancer in 9. In the dose-escalation cohort, approximately 80% of patients were male, and the mean age was roughly 60 years with a range of roughly 23 to 79. Patients were allowed to have had prior anti-PD-1, anti-PD-L1 or anti-CTLA-4 therapy, and approximately 37% of the dose-escalation patients had been treated with checkpoint inhibitors. Partial responses occurred in three dose-escalation patients, of whom one had hepatocellular carcinoma and two had cutaneous melanoma. Peripheral TCRbeta sequencing was intended to test whether TCR sequence diversity was altered and clonal T-cell expansion was caused by ivuxolimab. The paper reports the monotherapy dose-escalation portion (N of about 52 patients) of the phase I ivuxolimab trial. General study outcomes and caveats: In partial responders in the 0.1-3.0 mg/kg groups, normalized peripheral clonal expansion was found to be among the lowest, especially among CD8+ T cells. After ivuxolimab, expanded clones were on average more numerous among CD8+ T cells than among CD4+ T cells. The antigen specificity of the peripheral T cells that underwent clonal expansion was not determined. Low levels of normalized T-cell clonal expansion were also seen in some patients who did not respond. Clonal expansion of both CD4+ and CD8+ blood T cells was observed from baseline to week 6 at doses 0.1 to 3.0 mg/kg.

Concerning this clone itself: Its antigen remains unidentified. It has no much larger one-base neighbor in the sample; base qualities were not kept.

Patients with autoimmune disease history or receiving systemic immunosuppression were excluded from the trial. Peripheral blood for TCR sequencing was collected from all dose cohorts at baseline, on cycle 4 day 1, and on cycle 7 day 1. The samples were taken from a phase I, first-in-human, multicenter, open-label dose-escalation trial of ivuxolimab. Adults with locally advanced or metastatic head and neck squamous cell, hepatocellular, melanoma or renal cell carcinoma were enrolled in the trial. Before TCR sequencing, CD4+ T cells and CD8+ T cells were sorted from peripheral blood as separate populations. To sequence the TCRbeta CDR3 region, genomic DNA was isolated from the sorted cells. The immunoSEQ Assay was used to sequence the TCRbeta CDR3 regions. TCRdb provides this immuneACCESS table in a form limited to in-frame rearrangements. Some clones are lacking; in checked studies, under half of them reflect an unresolved V gene, and why the rest are absent is not known. For this sample the table gives about 68,000 clones, of which approximately 88% were detected only once. Roughly 0.89% of the sample is held by the ten biggest clonotypes.

From the cysteine up to the phenylalanine, the CDR3 has a length of 14 residues. Only CDR3 DNA remains: 42 bases, in frame from the first base. The germline V gene (reference sequence) supplies CDR1 MNHNY and CDR2 SVGAGI. V drops 0 bases and J drops 2 bases, leaving 7 bases in between. Recombination joined TRBV6-6 with TRBJ2-5; there is no confident call for the D gene. This receptor was identified in an adult with an advanced solid tumor such as melanoma, head and neck, liver or kidney cancer. The starting material was CD4+ or CD8+ T cells sorted from blood, obtained in a trial of the OX40 agonist ivuxolimab. CDR3 protein: CASSYSSRQETQYF. The nucleotide sequence reads TGTGCCAGCAGTTACTCTAGCAGACAAGAGACCCAGTACTTC.